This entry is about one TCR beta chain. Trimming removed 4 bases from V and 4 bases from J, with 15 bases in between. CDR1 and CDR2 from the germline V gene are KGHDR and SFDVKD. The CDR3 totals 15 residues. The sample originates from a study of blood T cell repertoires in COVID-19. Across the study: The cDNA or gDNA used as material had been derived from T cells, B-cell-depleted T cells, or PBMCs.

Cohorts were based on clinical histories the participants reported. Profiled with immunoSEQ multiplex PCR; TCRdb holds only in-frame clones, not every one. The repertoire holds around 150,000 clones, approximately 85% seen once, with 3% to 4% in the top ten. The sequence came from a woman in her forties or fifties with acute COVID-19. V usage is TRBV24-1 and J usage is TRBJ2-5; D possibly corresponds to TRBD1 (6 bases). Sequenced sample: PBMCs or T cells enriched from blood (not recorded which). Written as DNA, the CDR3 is TGTGCCACCAGTGAGCAGGGGCAGAGGGGAGAGACCCAGTACTTC. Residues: CATSEQGQRGETQYF.